This T cell receptor beta chain was found in a study of blood T cell repertoires in COVID-19. Across the study: Both acute and convalescent COVID-19 samples were obtained from the United States, Italy and Spain.

Per the authors' pipeline: Nucleated cell number was recorded as an estimate derived from reference gene primer amplification. Generated by immunoSEQ multiplex PCR, the TCRdb table keeps only in-frame clones and is missing some. V and J calls and clone size come straight from that table; D and trimming were deduced from the DNA. The sample records more than 45,000 clones, approximately 86% being singletons. CDR1 is KGHSH and CDR2 is LQKENI in the germline V gene. Germline trimming cut 4 bases from V and 4 bases from J; bases unmatched to any gene: 7. This CDR3 spans 15 amino acids. The TCR sequence derives from a human donor with active COVID-19. The donor label of this sample is uncertain. This chain links TRBV18 with TRBJ2-5; 9 bases line up with TRBD2. Sequences were obtained from peripheral blood. As DNA, the CDR3 is TGTGCCAGCTCACTTCAGCGGGAGGAGGTAGAGACCCAGTACTTC. The encoded protein is CASSLQREEVETQYF.